One T cell receptor beta chain is described in this entry. Original processing methods: For nucleated cells, counts were estimated from reference gene primer amplification. The data were produced by immunoSEQ multiplex PCR, yet TCRdb's version contains in-frame clones alone and is incomplete. V and J calls and clone size are as listed in that table; D and trimming were resolved from the DNA. This table has roughly 190,000 clones, 88% appearing once. This specimen belongs to a study of blood T cell repertoires in COVID-19. Study at large: Acute-phase and convalescent COVID-19 samples originated in the United States, Italy and Spain. T cells, B-cell-depleted T cells, or PBMCs supplied cDNA or gDNA.

Germline V gene lookup returns CDR1 SGHKS and CDR2 YYEKEE (reference sequence). This CDR3 is built from 12 residues. Trimming took 5 bases from V and 8 from J, leaving 13 bases between them. Source material: peripheral blood. This TCR was sampled from a man aged 40-49 years with active or convalescent COVID-19. This rearrangement joins TRBV5-5 to TRBJ1-1; D call uncertain. Here the CDR3 reads CASSFLGGEAFF. The CDR3 DNA reads TGTGCCAGCAGTTTTCTCGGCGGGGAAGCTTTCTTT.